This TCR beta chain was recovered during a study of molecular identifiers for immune sequencing clone quantification (dated by TCRdb to the late 2010s). Background on the whole study: For a replicate experiment, RNA from roughly 18,000 or 92,000 naive CD8 T cells was divided into five aliquots, and four of the five aliquots were sequenced. This methods study used CD8 T cells to benchmark TCR RNA copy counting and molecular-identifier clustering-based TCR repertoire sequencing (MIDCIRS). The investigation overall reported the following: Even against a background of some 1 million naive CD8 T cells, spiked-in Jurkat TCR RNA amounting to a single cell's worth was reported to be detectable. The naive libraries included spiked-in Jurkat TCR RNA (roughly ten copies' worth), and this Jurkat TCR RNA is not part of the donor repertoire. In CMV-specific effector cells, clones with more than 20 RNA copies contained over 98% of molecules, whereas in naive cells such clones contained under 1% of molecules. Modeling estimated roughly 3.2 recovered TCR RNA copies per cell, compared with about 9.3 by digital PCR, which implies 30% to 35% capture efficiency. Identical TCR molecules sharing a barcode could cause highly expanded clone sizes to be underestimated. Without barcode sub-clustering, chimeric consensus sequences inflated TCR diversity; chimeras reached as high as 47%.

Cut back by 3 bases and 7 bases, the V and J ends lie 22 bases apart. Sequences SGHAT (CDR1) and FQNNGV (CDR2) are obtained from the germline V gene. Reading from cysteine to phenylalanine, the CDR3 counts 17 amino acids. The sequence is cut down to CDR3 DNA, 51 bases in frame from base 1. Libraries of naive CD8 T cells were built from anywhere between about 18,000 and 1,000,000 sorted cells, with 10%, 30% or 50% of the purified RNA used. Naive CD8 T cells, defined as CD8+CD4-CCR7+CD45RA+, were FACS-sorted into RLT Plus buffer on a BD FACSAria II. Roughly ten TCR copies' worth of Jurkat RNA were spiked into roughly 18,000-1,000,000 naive CD8 T cell samples to test detection sensitivity. CD8 T cells were enriched with RosetteSep CD8+ T Cell Enrichment Cocktail and Ficoll-Paque, followed by ACK red cell lysis. With respect to this clonotype: The clone's antigen remains unknown. One base away there is no much larger clone; base qualities are not given.

Receptor amplification or capture employed PCR. The sample was run on a NextSeq 500. Preparation of bulk TCR libraries followed a previously described approach, with the TCR primers listed in Table S5. Purification of total RNA was performed with the Qiagen AllPrep DNA/RNA kit. Reads from multiple sequencing runs of the same library were pooled before analysis. For the original study's pipeline: Reads were retained only if an exact TCR constant sequence was present, and the retained reads were trimmed to 150 nt and grouped according to their 12-nt molecular barcodes. Reads within each barcode group were sub-clustered using a 15% Levenshtein threshold, and quality-weighted consensus sequences were constructed for each RNA molecule. Non-functional sequences were filtered out, along with any lower-count sequence sitting one edit away from another sequence. Based on fitting two negative binomial distributions, any barcode sub-cluster with under 20% of the maximum read count was discarded. TCRdb handled the public reads itself, with Q25 trimming in fastp and clone calling in MiXCR, and kept productive beta chains. Rows with one shared CDR3 protein collapse into an entry with the most common genes and DNA. The V and J calls were determined by TCRdb, not by the authors. The sample yields more than 450,000 distinct CDR3 sequences; roughly 25% were counted once. The ten biggest clones cover 0.7% to 0.9% of the sample.

Material: naive CD8+ T cells from blood, with Jurkat cell RNA spiked in. The sample's cell subset or site label is to be understood as: FACS-sorted CD8+CD4-CCR7+CD45RA+ naive T cells. This receptor was obtained from a human donor in good health. Some libraries in this study had Jurkat cell RNA spiked in. The rearranged chain carries TRBV11-2 and TRBJ2-1, and TRBD2 may be the D gene, going by 6 matching bases. The DNA sequence is TGTGCCAGCAGCTTTCCCCGCGGGGAGGCTGGGGGGAATGAGCAGTTCTTC. The resulting protein is CASSFPRGEAGGNEQFF.